The 8 T cell receptor beta chains given below trace back to one sample, sequenced in a study of T cells in Graves' hyperthyroidism and ophthalmopathy. The source material, RNA transcripts, was used to amplify TCR beta CDR3 regions. During a first-round RT-PCR of the TCR CDR3, the HTBI primer set was used. From the multiplex PCR reads, TCRdb called clonotypes with MiXCR, one entry per CDR3 protein. The repertoire includes fewer than 750,000 distinct CDR3 sequences, about 14% of them detected once, and under 15% sits in the top ten. Specimen: blood. These receptors came from a woman aged 45 to 65 with Graves' ophthalmopathy.

The V call is TRBV19, the J call TRBJ2-3; 13 nucleotides agree with TRBD2. The CDR3 spans 20 residues. Germline CDR1 is LNHDA and CDR2 is SQIVND (reference sequence). The trim removed 3 bases at V and 0 bases at J, leaving 12 bases unmatched. The CDR3 DNA reads as TGTGCCAGTAGTATTTGGGGGGGGACTAGCGGGACGGCTAGCACAGATACGCAGTATTTT. Translation: CASSIWGGTSGTASTDTQYF.

This clonotype was detected ten times or more. This chain joins TRBV7-3 and TRBJ2-7; the match to TRBD2 covers 9 bases. V lost 3 bases and J lost 4; bases outside the gene matches: 4. The CDR3 is made up of 14 amino acids. Germline CDR1 reads SGHTA; CDR2 reads FQGTGA. CDR3 sequence: CASSFPAGGYEQYF. The DNA for the CDR3 is TGTGCCAGCAGCTTTCCAGCGGGAGGTTACGAGCAGTACTTC.

CDR3 sequence (DNA): TGTGCCAGCAGCTCGACCCGGGGTAGTGGGAGCTCCTACGAGCAGTACTTC. This gives the protein CASSSTRGSGSSYEQYF. V and J are TRBV5-6 and TRBJ2-7; tentative D call: TRBD2 (5 bases). V lost 3 bases, J lost 0 bases, and 19 bases lay in between. Germline V CDR1 and CDR2: SGHDT, YYEEEE. This CDR3 is 17 amino acids long.

This clonotype came up many times. This chain joins TRBV28 and TRBJ2-1, with 8 bases aligning to TRBD1. The CDR3 is 18 residues long. The J segment lost 0 bases and the V segment lost 6 bases, leaving 13 bases of the junction unmatched. Germline V CDR1 and CDR2: MDHEN, SYDVKM. This chain's CDR3 is CASSPPGQDLLSYNEQFF. The CDR3 nucleotides read TGTGCCAGCAGCCCTCCGGGACAGGATCTCCTCTCCTACAATGAGCAGTTCTTC.

This clonotype has a handful of counts. The chain couples TRBV20-1 to TRBJ2-3; 7 bases are shared with TRBD2. This CDR3 has 13 amino acids. Germline V gene data show CDR1 as DFQATT and CDR2 as SNEGSKA (reference sequence). V lost 5 bases, J lost 7 bases, and 9 bases stayed unmatched. Here the CDR3 DNA reads TGCAGTGCTGGGCCGGGGACTACAAATACGCAGTATTTT. As protein: CSAGPGTTNTQYF.

This clonotype was seen ten or more times. V and J are TRBV29-1 and TRBJ2-7, with 7 bases identical to TRBD1. The germline V gene encodes CDR1 SQVTM and CDR2 ANQGSEA. V lost 1 base to trimming and J lost 4 bases; unmatched junction nucleotides: 10. The CDR3 covers 15 residues. DNA of the CDR3: TGCAGCGTTGAAGTTGGTCCAGGGGGTGGATACGAGCAGTACTTC. Amino acids: CSVEVGPGGGYEQYF.

This clonotype was picked up many times. The chain is built from TRBV5-5 and TRBJ2-3; D gene uncertain. V was cut by 5 bases and J by 2 bases, with 18 bases left in between. CDR3 size: 16 residues. CDR1 SGHKS and CDR2 YYEKEE come from the germline V gene (reference sequence). The CDR3, as DNA: TGTGCCAGCAGTTCGGGCTCATACGGCCCCACAGATACGCAGTATTTT. It codes for CASSSGSYGPTDTQYF. Supplemented by reference TRBV5-5 and TRBJ2-3, the full variable domain reads DAGVTQSPTHLIKTRGQQVTLRCSPISGHKSVSWYQQVLGQGPQFIFQYYEKEERGRGNFPDRFSARQFPNYSSELNVNALLLGDSALYLCASSSGSYGPTDTQYFGPGTRLTVL.

This clonotype was found many times. This chain links TRBV27 with TRBJ2-7, with 7 positions matching TRBD2. The germline CDR1 and CDR2 sequences are MNHEY and SMNVEV (reference sequence). V was clipped by 3 bases and J by 3 bases; unmatched bases: 8. The CDR3 loop spans 15 amino acids. The CDR3 nucleotides are TGTGCCAGCAGTTTCGGTCTGCGGGAGAGCTACGAGCAGTACTTC. Protein sequence: CASSFGLRESYEQYF.